This T cell receptor beta chain was sequenced during a study of blood T cell repertoires in COVID-19. On the study more broadly: T cells, B-cell-depleted T cells, or PBMCs provided the cDNA or gDNA that served as material.

This table comes from immunoSEQ multiplex PCR, and its TCRdb copy is limited to in-frame clones, with some not included. The table lists under 45,000 clones, roughly 85% of them singletons. The material sequenced was peripheral blood. The sequence came from a man in his 60s with acute or convalescent COVID-19.

CDR3 nucleotide sequence: TGTGCCAGCAGTGAAATGGGAGAACTAAATCAGCCCCAGCATTTT. Its translation: CASSEMGELNQPQHF. The V and J genes are TRBV6-1 and TRBJ1-5; D is unresolved. V gave up 2 bases and J gave up 4 bases, with 12 bases separating them. The CDR3 runs 15 residues. From germline, CDR1 is MNHNS and CDR2 SASEGT.